These 21 T cell receptor beta chains originate from one sample sequenced in a study of T cells in localized non-small cell lung cancer. Repertoires were generated with immunoSEQ multiplex PCR, while TCRdb's copy carries only in-frame clones and drops some. The sample yields under 35,000 clones, about 90% seen once. Sequencing was performed on peripheral blood mononuclear cells, taken before any cancer treatment. Every receptor here comes from a woman aged 40 to 75 with stage III lung adenocarcinoma.

The V call is TRBV5-1, the J call TRBJ2-5, with D tentatively TRBD1 (6 bases). V lost 0 bases and J lost 2, with 8 bases in between. Germline CDR1 SGHRS, CDR2 YFSETQ. This CDR3 region has 14 residues. The CDR3 loop is CASSLGTVQETQYF. As DNA, the CDR3 is TGCGCCAGCAGCTTGGGGACAGTGCAAGAGACCCAGTACTTC.

The CDR3 sequence is CASSLGADIRSPLHF. The CDR3 DNA is TGCGCCAGCAGCTTGGGGGCAGATATACGATCACCCCTCCACTTT. This chain connects TRBV5-1 to TRBJ1-6; no definite D call. Per the germline V gene, CDR1 is SGHRS and CDR2 is YFSETQ. The V end lost 0 bases, the J end lost 10 bases, and 14 bases lay between the germline ends. The CDR3 totals 15 residues.

The chain carries TRBV29-1 and TRBJ2-2; D perhaps matches TRBD2 (5 bases). Trimming took 5 bases from V and 6 from J, leaving 10 bases between them. The CDR3 contains 12 residues. Germline loops: CDR1 SQVTM, CDR2 ANQGSEA. The CDR3 DNA reads TGCAGCGTTTTTGAGGAGGCCGGGGAGCTGTTTTTT. Translated: CSVFEEAGELFF.

This clone was observed once. The chain has TRBV6-5 and TRBJ1-5, with D tentatively TRBD1 (5 bases). The CDR3 has 10 amino acids. Germline V lookup: CDR1 MNHEY, CDR2 SVGAGI. Trimming cost V 8 bases and J 6 bases, with 5 bases left between them. The CDR3 is CASGGQPQHF. In DNA form, the CDR3 reads TGTGCCAGCGGGGGTCAGCCCCAGCATTTT.

The chain is built from TRBV7-6 and TRBJ2-1; a weak D match, TRBD2 (6 bases). This CDR3 has 13 amino acids. Germline lookup yields CDR1 SGHVS and CDR2 FNYEAQ. V was shortened by 5 bases and J by 8 bases, with 13 bases between the two germline ends. DNA for the CDR3: TGTGCCAGCAGCCCGGGACTGGGCGATGAGCAGTTCTTC. Its translation is CASSPGLGDEQFF.

V gene TRBV18 combines with J gene TRBJ2-5, with TRBD1 as a possible D gene (6 bases). In germline, CDR1 is KGHSH, CDR2 LQKENI. This CDR3 is built from 14 residues. Trimming removed 6 bases at V and 0 bases at J, with 11 bases between. The DNA of the CDR3 is TGTGCCAGCTCGGCCGGGACATACCAAGAGACCCAGTACTTC. This codes for CASSAGTYQETQYF.

This chain's CDR3 is CASSLMGSRGYGYTF. The CDR3 DNA is TGTGCCAGCAGCTTAATGGGCAGCCGAGGCTATGGCTACACCTTC. The V and J genes are TRBV7-7 and TRBJ1-2; D remains unclear. V was cut by 2 bases and J by 4 bases, with 14 bases left in between. Germline values: CDR1 SSHAT, CDR2 FNYEAQ (reference sequence). This CDR3 contains 15 residues.

The chain links TRBV6-1 to TRBJ2-1; TRBD1 or TRBD2 may be the D gene (5 bases each). In germline, CDR1 is MNHNS, CDR2 SASEGT. The CDR3 is made up of 15 amino acids. V lost 2 bases, J lost 6 bases, and 14 bases lay in between. CDR3 sequence reads: CASSERGPDLNEQFF. As DNA, the CDR3 is TGTGCCAGCAGTGAAAGGGGACCAGACCTCAATGAGCAGTTCTTC.

The chain joins TRBV2 to TRBJ2-7; unclear D gene. Germline CDR1 is SNHLY and CDR2 is FYNNEI. The CDR3 totals 12 residues. V lost 4 bases to trimming and J lost 3 bases, with 7 bases between them. The CDR3 DNA follows: TGTGCCAGCAGTGGACATATCTACGAGCAGTACTTC. Protein: CASSGHIYEQYF.

This chain uses TRBV2 with TRBJ2-7, with D perhaps TRBD2 (5 bases). The CDR3 length is 13 residues. The germline CDR1 and CDR2 sequences are SNHLY and FYNNEI. Trimming stripped 7 bases from V and 3 bases from J, with 13 bases between. The CDR3 is CASNVRGDYEQYF. CDR3 nucleotides: TGTGCCAGCAACGTTCGGGGAGACTACGAGCAGTACTTC. The whole variable domain, remainder taken from reference TRBV2 and TRBJ2-7, is EPEVTQTPSHQVTQMGQEVILRCVPISNHLYFYWYRQILGQKVEFLVSFYNNEISEKSEIFDDQFSVERPDGSNFTLKIRSTKLEDSAMYFCASNVRGDYEQYFGPGTRLTVT.

The chain uses TRBV9 and TRBJ2-1; D may be TRBD1 or TRBD2 (5 bases each). The CDR3 runs to 16 residues. Trimming stripped 0 bases from V and 0 bases from J, with 10 bases between. Germline-derived CDR1 and CDR2 are SGDLS and YYNGEE. The CDR3 is CASSVGPGTSYNEQFF. In DNA form, the CDR3 reads TGTGCCAGCAGCGTAGGCCCGGGGACCTCCTACAATGAGCAGTTCTTC.

V usage is TRBV10-3 and J usage is TRBJ1-2; 7 nucleotides match TRBD1. The trim removed 3 bases at V and 6 bases at J, leaving 10 bases unmatched. Germline V lookup: CDR1 ENHRY, CDR2 SYGVKD. The CDR3 has 15 residues. This chain's CDR3 is CAISDIGQGGNGYTF. The CDR3 coding sequence is TGTGCCATCAGTGATATCGGTCAGGGGGGGAATGGCTACACCTTC.

This clone was seen a few times. J is TRBJ2-1 and V is TRBV2; 11 bases align to TRBD2. V shed 5 bases, J shed 4 bases, and the junction held 7 bases outside the gene matches. Germline CDR1 SNHLY, CDR2 FYNNEI. The length of the CDR3 is 16 residues. The CDR3 region has the DNA TGTGCCAGCAGTCCCCCCGGGACTAGCGGATACAATGAGCAGTTCTTC. It yields the protein CASSPPGTSGYNEQFF.

V and J are TRBV11-2 and TRBJ2-7; 10 nucleotides line up with TRBD1. Germline V gene lookup returns CDR1 SGHAT and CDR2 FQNNGV. This CDR3 spans 14 amino acids. V gave up 3 bases and J gave up 3 bases; unmatched junction bases: 2. This CDR3 is CASSLGQGIYEQYF. CDR3 nucleotide sequence: TGTGCCAGCAGCTTGGGACAGGGGATCTACGAGCAGTACTTC.

J is TRBJ1-1 and V is TRBV4-2; maybe TRBD1 (5 bases). The V end lost 4 bases, the J end lost 6 bases, and 21 bases lay between the germline ends. Looked up from germline, CDR1 is LGHNA and CDR2 is YNFKEQ. The CDR3 is 16 amino acids. Here the CDR3 DNA reads TGTGCCAGCAGCCGAGTATTACAGGCGGGTAGATCTGAAGCTTTCTTT. It specifies CASSRVLQAGRSEAFF.

J is TRBJ2-2 and V is TRBV5-1; 12 positions agree with TRBD2. The length of the CDR3 is 15 residues. Germline-derived CDR1 and CDR2 are SGHRS and YFSETQ. J lost 4 bases, V lost 6 bases, and 4 bases had no gene match. CDR3 in DNA: TGCGCCAGCACCGAGACTAGCGGGAGCACCGGGGAGCTGTTTTTT. Amino acid sequence: CASTETSGSTGELFF.

The chain recombines TRBV7-2 with TRBJ2-5; D might be TRBD1 (6 bases). This CDR3 has 14 amino acids. Germline V gene sequence: CDR1 SGHTA, CDR2 FQGNSA. V gave up 4 bases and J gave up 1 base, with 10 bases separating them. Here the CDR3 reads CASSWGQRQETQYF. Written as DNA, the CDR3 is TGTGCCAGCAGCTGGGGACAACGCCAAGAGACCCAGTACTTC.

This chain joins TRBV2 and TRBJ2-7; D may correspond to TRBD1 or TRBD2 (6 bases each). There are 14 residues in the CDR3. In germline, CDR1 is SNHLY, CDR2 FYNNEI. Trimming left V 0 bases short and J 7 bases short, with 13 bases between. CDR3 protein: CASSEAWGAGEQYF. In nucleotides, the CDR3 is TGTGCCAGCAGTGAAGCGTGGGGGGCGGGTGAGCAGTACTTC.

The V call is TRBV5-1, the J call TRBJ2-1; the D gene is possibly TRBD1 (6 bases). CDR1 SGHRS and CDR2 YFSETQ come from the germline V gene. The CDR3 runs 12 residues. V dropped 2 bases and J dropped 8 bases, with 8 bases sitting between them. The CDR3 loop reads CASSFQGYEQFF. The DNA of the CDR3 is TGCGCCAGCAGCTTCCAGGGGTATGAGCAGTTCTTC.

This clone is a singleton in its sample. This chain connects TRBV7-2 to TRBJ2-3; tentatively, D is TRBD1 (7 bases). V lost 5 bases and J lost 5, with 17 bases in between. CDR1 is SGHTA and CDR2 is FQGNSA in the germline V gene. The CDR3 is 15 amino acids. The CDR3 DNA is TGTGCCAGCAGCGTAAGACAGGGAGGAGGAGATACGCAGTATTTT. Its translation is CASSVRQGGGDTQYF.

As DNA, the CDR3 is TGTGCCAGCAGCCCGGACGGCTACGAGCAGTACTTC. Translating it yields CASSPDGYEQYF. The chain links TRBV7-7 to TRBJ2-7; D gene uncertain. V lost 5 bases, J lost 3 bases, and 8 bases lay in between. In germline, CDR1 is SSHAT, CDR2 FNYEAQ (reference sequence). The CDR3 is 12 residues long.